Below, 30 T cell receptor beta chains from the same sample are listed, as sequenced in a study of neurological immune-mediated disorders. Sample time point: longitudinal time-point 1 (baseline). TCRdb ran MiXCR on the 5' RACE reads and lists one entry per CDR3 protein. The sample holds roughly 61,000 distinct CDR3 sequences, roughly 10% seen once. The sample taken for sequencing was PBMCs. The receptors originated from a male donor with HTLV-1-associated myelopathy (HAM/TSP).

This clonotype has ten or more counts. The chain is built from TRBV12-5 and TRBJ2-2; possibly TRBD1 or TRBD2 for D (5 bases each). This CDR3 has 14 residues. Germline V gene lookup returns CDR1 LGHNT and CDR2 FRNRAP. Trimming cost V 6 bases and J 4 bases, with 12 bases left between them. The CDR3 sequence is CASGTGTSTGELFF. In nucleotides, the CDR3 is TGTGCTAGTGGCACCGGGACCTCCACCGGGGAGCTGTTTTTT.

Many counts were recorded for this clonotype. The V gene is TRBV5-1, the J gene TRBJ1-2; 8 bases map to TRBD1. The CDR3 extends over 16 amino acids. Germline values: CDR1 SGHRS, CDR2 YFSETQ. The J segment lost 4 bases and the V segment lost 2 bases, leaving 10 bases of the junction unmatched. CDR3 amino acids: CASSFNSGQDRYGYTF. CDR3 DNA sequence: TGCGCCAGCAGCTTTAATTCGGGACAGGACCGCTATGGCTACACCTTC.

In its sample, this clonotype was seen many times. This chain's CDR3 is CASSSREGEQPQHF. Here the CDR3 DNA reads TGTGCCAGCAGCTCCAGGGAAGGAGAACAGCCCCAGCATTTT. The rearrangement uses TRBV7-2 and TRBJ1-5, with D maybe TRBD1 (5 bases). Looked up from germline, CDR1 is SGHTA and CDR2 is FQGNSA. There are 14 residues in the CDR3. The V end was cut by 4 bases, the J end by 7 bases, with 14 bases between.

This clonotype appeared many times. This chain joins TRBV20-1 and TRBJ2-7; TRBD2 matches 8 bases. The CDR3 consists of 16 residues. Germline-derived CDR1 and CDR2 are DFQATT and SNEGSKA (reference sequence). Trimming at V came to 0 bases and at J to 3 bases, leaving 10 bases not matched to a gene. The CDR3 nucleotides are TGCAGTGCTAGAGATGGAGTTAGCGGGGAGATCTACGAGCAGTACTTC. It translates to CSARDGVSGEIYEQYF.

This clonotype was counted many times. The chain uses TRBV5-1 and TRBJ2-2; D may correspond to TRBD1 or TRBD2 (5 bases each). Trimming left V 4 bases short and J 2 bases short, with 12 bases between. The CDR3 consists of 15 residues. The germline V gene encodes CDR1 SGHRS and CDR2 YFSETQ. The CDR3 region has the DNA TGCGCCAGCAGCGAGGGACCGACTAACACCGGGGAGCTGTTTTTT. It specifies CASSEGPTNTGELFF.

This clonotype appeared many times. The chain is built from TRBV7-2 and TRBJ1-6, with D possibly matching TRBD1 (5 bases). Germline values: CDR1 SGHTA, CDR2 FQGNSA. V was shortened by 1 base and J by 9 bases, with 16 bases between the two germline ends. The CDR3 is 16 residues long. CDR3 coding DNA: TGTGCCAGCAGCTTAGTATTGGGGCAAATTAGTTCACCCCTCCACTTT. Its protein is CASSLVLGQISSPLHF.

This clonotype was found many times. V gene TRBV10-3 combines with J gene TRBJ1-5, with unresolved D. The CDR3 is made up of 14 amino acids. The V gene lost 6 bases and the J gene lost 0 bases, with 9 bases spanning the gap. Germline values: CDR1 ENHRY, CDR2 SYGVKD. The CDR3 region has the DNA TGTGCCATCAGGAACACGGGTAGCAATCAGCCCCAGCATTTT. Amino acid sequence: CAIRNTGSNQPQHF.

In its sample, this clonotype was seen many times. J is TRBJ1-4 and V is TRBV28; D is perhaps TRBD1 (6 bases). Trimming took 8 bases from V and 10 from J, leaving 14 bases between them. Germline V gene sequence: CDR1 MDHEN, CDR2 SYDVKM. The CDR3 extends over 12 amino acids. The DNA for the CDR3 is TGTGCCAGCCGTACAGGGTACCGAAAACTGTTTTTT. Its protein product is CASRTGYRKLFF.

This clonotype was detected many times. The chain couples TRBV6-5 to TRBJ1-3; no clear D. This CDR3 region has 14 residues. Germline V gene sequence: CDR1 MNHEY, CDR2 SVGAGI. Trimming pared 0 bases from V and 0 bases from J, leaving 3 bases between. The CDR3 reads CASSYSNSGNTIYF. The CDR3 DNA follows: TGTGCCAGCAGTTACTCGAACTCTGGAAACACCATATATTTT.

This clonotype was counted many times. In nucleotides, the CDR3 is TGTGCCAGCAGTTCCCCCCGGGTACGAGGCTACACCTTC. It is translated as CASSSPRVRGYTF. The chain links TRBV28 to TRBJ1-2, with unresolved D. V gave up 4 bases and J gave up 8 bases, with 14 bases separating them. The CDR3 runs to 13 residues. CDR1 is MDHEN, CDR2 SYDVKM, per germline.

Ten or more counts support this clonotype. The chain joins TRBV20-1 to TRBJ2-3, with a weak D call TRBD2 (5 bases). The V end was cut by 2 bases, the J end by 5 bases, with 17 bases between. The CDR3 totals 15 residues. Germline V gene data show CDR1 as DFQATT and CDR2 as SNEGSKA (reference sequence). The CDR3 bases are TGCAGTGCTAGACGTCCGGGCCGCCGGGGAGATACGCAGTATTTT. Amino acid sequence: CSARRPGRRGDTQYF.

CDR3: CASSLGSVSGELFF. CDR3 DNA: TGTGCCAGCAGCTTAGGATCCGTATCCGGGGAGCTGTTTTTT. The chain is built from TRBV11-2 and TRBJ2-2; D uncertain. CDR1 is SGHAT, CDR2 FQNNGV, per germline. V shed 1 base and J shed 6 bases, with 9 bases lying between them. The CDR3 length is 14 residues.

This chain connects TRBV20-1 to TRBJ1-1, with a possible D match to TRBD1 (5 bases). The V gene lost 3 bases and the J gene lost 6 bases, with 8 bases spanning the gap. The CDR3 runs to 11 residues. The germline V gene has CDR1 DFQATT and CDR2 SNEGSKA (reference sequence). The CDR3 nucleotides read TGCAGTGCTAGGGGGCAATCTGAAGCTTTCTTT. It specifies CSARGQSEAFF.

Of note for this clonotype: A junction boundary mismatches the germline segment, possibly from a read error. The rearrangement links TRBV10-3 to TRBJ2-7, with a tentative D call TRBD1 (6 bases). Germline V gene sequence: CDR1 ENHRY, CDR2 SYGVKD. This CDR3 contains 14 residues. CDR3 loop: CTISYTRGSYEQYF. The CDR3 DNA is TGTACCATCAGTTATACAAGGGGGTCCTACGAGCAGTACTTC.

This clonotype was detected ten times or more. The chain links TRBV20-1 to TRBJ2-3, with D tentatively TRBD1 (6 bases). Germline-derived CDR1 and CDR2 are DFQATT and SNEGSKA (reference sequence). V lost 3 bases to trimming and J lost 7 bases, with 11 bases between them. This CDR3 is built from 12 residues. For the CDR3, the DNA is TGCAGTGCTAGGGGGGCCCTCAATACGCAGTATTTT. Translating gives CSARGALNTQYF.

This clonotype was observed many times. This chain connects TRBV20-1 to TRBJ1-2; D is undetermined. CDR3 length: 14 residues. Germline CDR1 is DFQATT and CDR2 is SNEGSKA (reference sequence). V lost 3 bases and J 7 bases, leaving 18 bases between the germline ends. The CDR3 is CSASKRTVFFGYTF. CDR3 in DNA: TGCAGTGCTAGTAAGCGGACGGTTTTCTTTGGCTACACCTTC.

This clonotype was recorded at least ten times. The J gene is TRBJ2-3, the V gene TRBV5-5; TRBD1 or TRBD2 may be the D gene (5 bases each). The CDR3 length is 14 residues. CDR1 and CDR2 (germline): SGHKS, YYEKEE (reference sequence). V was shortened by 4 bases and J by 3 bases, with 12 bases between the two germline ends. CDR3 DNA sequence: TGTGCCAGCAGCATAGGGACCTTAACAGATACGCAGTATTTT. Its protein is CASSIGTLTDTQYF.

This clonotype occurred many times. The chain is built from TRBV15 and TRBJ2-2, with 9 bases that match TRBD1. Germline V gene lookup returns CDR1 LNHNV and CDR2 YYDKDF (reference sequence). The J segment lost 3 bases and the V segment lost 1 base, leaving 9 bases of the junction unmatched. The CDR3 loop spans 18 amino acids. The CDR3 region has the DNA TGTGCCACCAGCAGAGTGGGTCAGACAGGGGGAGACACCGGGGAGCTGTTTTTT. It is translated as CATSRVGQTGGDTGELFF.

This clonotype was detected many times. DNA of the CDR3: TGCGCCAGCAGCTTGGGACAGCGTGATGGAAACACCATATATTTT. Translating gives CASSLGQRDGNTIYF. The chain recombines TRBV5-1 with TRBJ1-3; perhaps TRBD1 as D (5 bases). Germline V lookup: CDR1 SGHRS, CDR2 YFSETQ. The CDR3 loop spans 15 amino acids. The V end was cut by 0 bases, the J end by 3 bases, with 10 bases between. The full variable domain, its missing parts supplied by reference TRBV5-1 and TRBJ1-3, is KAGVTQTPRYLIKTRGQQVTLSCSPISGHRSVSWYQQTPGQGLQFLFEYFSETQRNKGNFPGRFSGRQFSNSRSEMNVSTLELGDSALYLCASSLGQRDGNTIYFGEGSWLTVV.

This clonotype was recorded at least ten times. The chain joins TRBV12-3 or TRBV12-4 to TRBJ1-2; D unresolved. V dropped 3 bases and J dropped 4 bases, with 12 bases sitting between them. The CDR3 contains 14 residues. The CDR3 is CASSFSLAGYGYTF. As DNA, the CDR3 is TGTGCCAGCAGTTTCTCTCTCGCCGGCTATGGCTACACCTTC.

The sample holds many counts of this clonotype. The V gene is TRBV6-2 or TRBV6-3, the J gene TRBJ2-6; D unresolved. V dropped 2 bases and J dropped 2 bases, with 1 base sitting between them. Per germline, CDR1 MNHEY and CDR2 SVGEGT. The length of the CDR3 is 13 residues. CDR3 sequence: CASSYPGANVLTF. The CDR3 DNA reads as TGTGCCAGCAGTTACCCTGGGGCCAACGTCCTGACTTTC.

With respect to this clonotype: One end of the junction does not line up with germline, which may come from a read error. The gene calls are TRBV5-1 and TRBJ1-2; 10 bases map to TRBD1. Germline-derived CDR1 and CDR2 are SGHRS and YFSETQ. The CDR3 runs to 15 residues. In DNA form, the CDR3 reads TGCGTCAGCAGCCCCGGGGGGACAGGGGCATATGGCTACACCTTC. It is translated as CVSSPGGTGAYGYTF.

This clonotype was detected many times. The chain employs TRBV5-8 and TRBJ2-7, with TRBD1 as a possible D gene (5 bases). Germline CDR1 is SGHTS and CDR2 is YDEGEE. This CDR3 has 15 amino acids. Trimming left V 4 bases short and J 5 bases short, with 19 bases between. CDR3 amino acids: CASSPLGQGADEQYF. CDR3 nucleotide sequence: TGTGCCAGCAGCCCCCTAGGGCAGGGCGCCGACGAGCAGTACTTC.

This clonotype was recorded at least ten times. The J gene is TRBJ2-7, the V gene TRBV12-3 or TRBV12-4; 11 bases are a match to TRBD1. The CDR3 has 15 residues. Trimming took 4 bases from V and 6 from J; bases not matched to a gene: 8. CDR3 DNA sequence: TGTGCCAGCAGTTCCCACGGACAGGGGGCGGCCGAGCAGTACTTC. Encoded protein: CASSSHGQGAAEQYF.

The sample holds many counts of this clonotype. J is TRBJ2-7 and V is TRBV5-1; TRBD2 might be the D (6 bases). CDR1 SGHRS and CDR2 YFSETQ come from the germline V gene. This CDR3 is built from 15 residues. With 4 bases removed from V and 3 bases from J, the gap between germline ends came to 17 bases. The CDR3 here is CASSGLPEKDYEQYF. CDR3 DNA: TGCGCCAGCAGCGGACTACCCGAGAAGGACTACGAGCAGTACTTC.

This clonotype has ten or more counts. CDR3 sequence: CASRGTGGPDTQYF. The CDR3, as DNA: TGTGCCAGCAGAGGGACAGGGGGCCCAGATACGCAGTATTTT. The gene calls are TRBV12-3 or TRBV12-4 and TRBJ2-3; 12 bases are a match to TRBD1. CDR3 size: 14 residues. Trimming at V came to 6 bases and at J to 4 bases, leaving 2 bases not matched to a gene.

This clonotype has ten or more counts. The chain is built from TRBV29-1 and TRBJ2-1; D uncertain. In germline, CDR1 is SQVTM, CDR2 ANQGSEA. CDR3 size: 14 residues. The V and J ends lost 3 bases and 9 bases respectively, with 18 bases between them. The CDR3 protein is CSVDSDPGYGEQFF. DNA of the CDR3: TGCAGCGTTGATTCGGACCCTGGGTACGGTGAGCAGTTCTTC.

This clonotype was detected a few times. The rearrangement links TRBV28 to TRBJ2-1; 7 nucleotides match TRBD1. Germline CDR1 MDHEN, CDR2 SYDVKM. V lost 3 bases to trimming and J lost 9 bases; unmatched junction nucleotides: 8. The CDR3 has 14 amino acids. The CDR3 loop reads CASSFVQGLVEQFF. CDR3 sequence (DNA): TGTGCCAGCAGTTTTGTACAGGGGCTTGTTGAGCAGTTCTTC.

This clonotype was detected many times. The V and J genes are TRBV6-5 and TRBJ1-6; 7 bases align to TRBD1. The CDR3 covers 14 residues. Germline assignment: CDR1 MNHEY and CDR2 SVGAGI. Trimming cost V 2 bases and J 10 bases; bases outside gene matches: 5. The CDR3 sequence: CASSYITGDSPLHF. CDR3 sequence (DNA): TGTGCCAGCAGTTACATTACAGGGGACTCACCCCTCCACTTT.

In this sample, this clonotype turned up many times. The chain couples TRBV20-1 to TRBJ2-3; D remains ambiguous. Trimming removed 1 base at V and 0 bases at J, with 11 bases between. Germline V lookup: CDR1 DFQATT, CDR2 SNEGSKA (reference sequence). The CDR3 extends over 15 amino acids. The CDR3: CSARVALTSTDTQYF. In DNA form, the CDR3 reads TGCAGTGCTAGAGTTGCTCTCACTAGCACAGATACGCAGTATTTT.